Below are 17 T cell receptor beta chains sequenced from a single sample in a study of vaccination and CD4 T cells after COVID-19. These TCRs' antigens remain unknown. Treatment in this sample: approximately 9-day PBMC culture with coronavirus spike peptide pools or control peptides (ViraFEST assay). With the Oncomine TCR Beta short-read assay, DNA from cultured CD4+ T cells was sequenced. TCRdb analysed the PCR reads with MiXCR anew, one entry per CDR3 protein. The table lists about 12,000 distinct CDR3 sequences, 44% of them singletons, with 5.5% to 7% in the top ten. The specimen sequenced was CD4+ T cells from blood, cultured in vitro. All receptors derive from a human donor who had recovered from COVID-19.

V is TRBV7-2 and J is TRBJ2-4; D possibly corresponds to TRBD1 (5 bases). The CDR3 extends over 16 amino acids. V was cut by 4 bases and J by 0 bases, with 13 bases left in between. Germline CDR1 is SGHTA and CDR2 is FQGNSA. DNA of the CDR3: TGTGCCAGCAGCTCCCCGGACATTTTAGCCAAAAACATTCAGTACTTC. This gives the protein CASSSPDILAKNIQYF. The complete variable domain, with remaining parts taken from reference TRBV7-2 and TRBJ2-4, reads GAGVSQSPSNKVTEKGKDVELRCDPISGHTALYWYRQSLGQGLEFLIYFQGNSAPDKSGLPSDRFSAERTGGSVSTLTIQRTQQEDSAVYLCASSSPDILAKNIQYFGAGTRLSVL.

This clonotype was recorded a few times. The chain couples TRBV6-1 to TRBJ1-1; no definite D call. The CDR3 covers 14 residues. Trimming left V 5 bases short and J 1 base short, with 11 bases between. CDR1 and CDR2 (germline): MNHNS, SASEGT. CDR3 protein: CASSTLRRNTEAFF. In DNA, the CDR3 is TGTGCCAGCAGTACTCTGAGGAGGAACACTGAAGCTTTCTTT.

The V and J genes are TRBV11-2 and TRBJ2-3, with D maybe TRBD1 (6 bases). With 5 bases removed from V and 3 bases from J, the gap between germline ends came to 15 bases. Germline CDR1 and CDR2: SGHAT and FQNNGV. The CDR3 loop spans 15 amino acids. The CDR3: CASSPQGSRTDTQYF. CDR3 DNA sequence: TGTGCCAGCAGCCCACAGGGTAGTCGTACAGATACGCAGTATTTT.

The J gene is TRBJ2-2, the V gene TRBV7-3; no reliable D call. Per germline, CDR1 SGHTA and CDR2 FQGTGA. Trimming stripped 2 bases from V and 4 bases from J, with 11 bases between. The CDR3 loop spans 15 amino acids. The CDR3 sequence is CASSLEDWGTGELFF. CDR3 DNA sequence: TGTGCCAGCAGCTTAGAGGATTGGGGCACCGGGGAGCTGTTTTTT. Together with reference TRBV7-3 and TRBJ2-2, the CDR3 gives the full variable domain: GAGVSQTPSNKVTEKGKYVELRCDPISGHTALYWYRQSLGQGPEFLIYFQGTGAADDSGLPNDRFFAVRPEGSVSTLKIQRTERGDSAVYLCASSLEDWGTGELFFGEGSRLTVL.

This chain uses TRBV19 with TRBJ2-4; a possible D gene is TRBD2 (7 bases). CDR1 and CDR2 from the germline V gene are LNHDA and SQIVND (reference sequence). This CDR3 is built from 14 residues. Deletions cut 7 bases from V and 7 bases from J, with 17 bases between. CDR3 sequence reads: CASTFAGAGNIQYF. CDR3 DNA sequence: TGTGCCAGTACCTTCGCGGGGGCCGGGAACATTCAGTACTTC.

Comment on this clonotype: At one end the junction does not follow the germline gene, possibly because of a read error. V is TRBV7-9 and J is TRBJ1-2, with 8 bases lining up with TRBD1. CDR3 size: 16 residues. CDR1 is SEHNR and CDR2 is FQNEAQ in the germline V gene (reference sequence). The CDR3 bases are TGCGCCAGCAGCATACGGACAGGGTCAGACTTGAAGGGCTACACCTTC. Amino acids: CASSIRTGSDLKGYTF.

The genes are TRBV5-1 and TRBJ2-3; 12 bases match TRBD2. Germline V gene lookup returns CDR1 SGHRS and CDR2 YFSETQ. The CDR3 contains 16 residues. With 3 bases clipped from V and 5 bases from J, the junction kept 7 bases outside the gene matches. The CDR3 coding sequence is TGCGCCAGCAGCTCTAGAACGGGACTAGCGGGAGATACGCAGTATTTT. This codes for CASSSRTGLAGDTQYF.

The rearrangement uses TRBV6-1 and TRBJ1-2; D uncertain. Per germline, CDR1 MNHNS and CDR2 SASEGT. Trimming cost V 3 bases and J 3 bases, with 5 bases left between them. The CDR3 is 12 amino acids. CDR3 protein: CASSERDYGYTF. The CDR3 DNA reads TGTGCCAGCAGTGAGAGGGACTATGGCTACACCTTC.

In this sample, this clonotype turned up a few times. V is TRBV19 and J is TRBJ1-6, with TRBD1 identical over 7 bases. Per germline, CDR1 LNHDA and CDR2 SQIVND (reference sequence). This CDR3 comprises 15 residues. J gave up 9 bases and V 7 bases, and 12 bases lay outside the gene matches. The CDR3 nucleotides are TGTGCCAGTACCCCTCGGGTGACAGGGACTTCACCCCTCCACTTT. Translating gives CASTPRVTGTSPLHF.

This clonotype was detected only a few times. The chain has TRBV5-4 and TRBJ1-6, with D tentatively TRBD1 (5 bases). The CDR3 is made up of 14 amino acids. In germline, CDR1 is SGHNT, CDR2 YYREEE (reference sequence). The V end lost 4 bases, the J end lost 3 bases, and 8 bases lay between the germline ends. For the CDR3, the DNA is TGTGCCAGCAGCCTCGACAGCTATAATTCACCCCTCCACTTT. Translated, it gives CASSLDSYNSPLHF.

For the CDR3, the DNA is TGCAGTGCCTGGACTGGTAGCAATCAGCCCCAGCATTTT. Translating it yields CSAWTGSNQPQHF. The rearrangement joins TRBV20-1 to TRBJ1-5; D uncertain. The CDR3 has 13 amino acids. The germline V gene encodes CDR1 DFQATT and CDR2 SNEGSKA (reference sequence). Trimming shortened V by 6 bases and J by 0 bases, and 9 bases separated the two germline ends.

This chain joins TRBV7-2 and TRBJ2-7, with a weak D call TRBD1 (7 bases). Germline loops: CDR1 SGHTA, CDR2 FQGNSA. Deletions cut 5 bases from V and 0 bases from J, with 14 bases between. This CDR3 region has 15 residues. CDR3 residues: CASSPRRDSSYEQYF. For the CDR3, the DNA is TGTGCCAGCAGCCCTCGGCGGGACAGCTCCTACGAGCAGTACTTC.

V usage is TRBV27 and J usage is TRBJ1-1; D unresolved. The germline gives CDR1 MNHEY, CDR2 SMNVEV (reference sequence). This CDR3 has 15 amino acids. V was cut by 5 bases and J by 5 bases, with 18 bases left in between. The CDR3 DNA sequence: TGTGCCAGCAGTCCAACGCACGGTCCGAGAACTGAAGCTTTCTTT. Residues: CASSPTHGPRTEAFF.

DNA of the CDR3: TGTGCCAGCAGATTCCGGGGGCAAGAGACCCAGTACTTC. Encoded protein: CASRFRGQETQYF. The rearrangement joins TRBV28 to TRBJ2-5, with a weak D call TRBD2 (6 bases). Germline CDR1 MDHEN, CDR2 SYDVKM. The CDR3 extends over 13 amino acids. Trimming took 6 bases from V and 2 from J, leaving 10 bases between them.

This clonotype was seen a few times. V gene TRBV20-1 combines with J gene TRBJ2-2, with TRBD1 matching over 9 bases. V trimming: 3 bases; J trimming: 1 base; junction bases outside the gene matches: 3. The CDR3 runs 15 residues. Germline loops: CDR1 DFQATT, CDR2 SNEGSKA (reference sequence). CDR3 amino acids: CSARRGQGNTGELFF. In DNA form, the CDR3 reads TGCAGTGCTAGGAGGGGACAGGGGAACACCGGGGAGCTGTTTTTT.

The chain employs TRBV6-5 and TRBJ1-1; D unclear. Trimming pared 0 bases from V and 0 bases from J, leaving 5 bases between. This CDR3 is built from 14 residues. Germline CDR1 MNHEY, CDR2 SVGAGI. The CDR3 sequence is CASSYSELNTEAFF. CDR3 sequence (DNA): TGTGCCAGCAGTTACTCGGAGCTGAACACTGAAGCTTTCTTT.

This sequence joins TRBV7-2 and TRBJ2-5, with 8 bases aligning to TRBD1. V lost 5 bases to trimming and J lost 0 bases; unmatched junction nucleotides: 8. Germline-derived CDR1 and CDR2 are SGHTA and FQGNSA. There are 16 residues in the CDR3. This chain's CDR3 is CASSPQTTGDQETQYF. The CDR3 DNA reads TGTGCCAGCAGCCCCCAAACGACAGGGGACCAAGAGACCCAGTACTTC.